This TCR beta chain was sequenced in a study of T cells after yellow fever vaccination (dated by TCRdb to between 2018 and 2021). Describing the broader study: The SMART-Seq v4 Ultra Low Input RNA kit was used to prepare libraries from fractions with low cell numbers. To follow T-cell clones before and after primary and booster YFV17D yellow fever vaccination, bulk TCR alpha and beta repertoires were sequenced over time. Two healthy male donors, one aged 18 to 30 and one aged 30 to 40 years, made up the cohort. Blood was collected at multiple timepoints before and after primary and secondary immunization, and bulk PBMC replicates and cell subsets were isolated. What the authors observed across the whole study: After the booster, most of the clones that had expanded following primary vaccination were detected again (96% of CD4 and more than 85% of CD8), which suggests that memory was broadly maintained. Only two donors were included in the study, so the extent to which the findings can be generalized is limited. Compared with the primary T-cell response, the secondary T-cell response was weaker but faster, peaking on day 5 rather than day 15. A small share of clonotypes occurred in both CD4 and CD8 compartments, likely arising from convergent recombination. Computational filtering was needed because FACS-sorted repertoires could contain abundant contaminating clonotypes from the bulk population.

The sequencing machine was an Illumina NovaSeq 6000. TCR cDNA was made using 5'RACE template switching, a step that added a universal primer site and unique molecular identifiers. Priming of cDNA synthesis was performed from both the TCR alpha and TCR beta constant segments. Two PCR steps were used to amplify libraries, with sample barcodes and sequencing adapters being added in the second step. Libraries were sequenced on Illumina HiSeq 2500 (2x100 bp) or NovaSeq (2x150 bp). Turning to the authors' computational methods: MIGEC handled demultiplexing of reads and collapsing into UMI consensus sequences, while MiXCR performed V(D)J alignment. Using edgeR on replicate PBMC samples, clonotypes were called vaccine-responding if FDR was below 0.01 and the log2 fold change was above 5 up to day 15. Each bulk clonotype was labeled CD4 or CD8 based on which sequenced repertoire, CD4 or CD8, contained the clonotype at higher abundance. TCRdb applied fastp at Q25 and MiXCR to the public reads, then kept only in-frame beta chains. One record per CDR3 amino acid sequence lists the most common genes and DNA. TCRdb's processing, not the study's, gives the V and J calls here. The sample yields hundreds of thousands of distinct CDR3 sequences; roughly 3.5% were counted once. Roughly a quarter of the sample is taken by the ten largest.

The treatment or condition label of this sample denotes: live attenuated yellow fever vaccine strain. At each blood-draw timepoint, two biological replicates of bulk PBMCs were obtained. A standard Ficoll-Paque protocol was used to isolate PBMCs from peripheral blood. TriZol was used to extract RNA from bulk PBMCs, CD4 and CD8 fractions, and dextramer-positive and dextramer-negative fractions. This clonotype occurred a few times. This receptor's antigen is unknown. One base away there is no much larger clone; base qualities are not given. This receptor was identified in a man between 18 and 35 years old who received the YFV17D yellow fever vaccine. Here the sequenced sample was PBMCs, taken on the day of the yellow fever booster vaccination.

CDR3 reads: CASSKGGPTEGYTF. The DNA sequence is given as TGTGCCAGCAGCAAAGGAGGGCCAACGGAGGGCTACACCTTC. The rearrangement combines TRBV21-1 with TRBJ1-2. TRBV21-1 corresponds to a pseudogene. The CDR3, from cysteine to phenylalanine, totals 14 residues. Kept here is only the CDR3 DNA, which spans 42 bases and is read in frame from base 1.